The present T cell receptor beta chain was sequenced within a study of T cell responses to AZD1222 COVID-19 vaccine. TCRdb keeps only in-frame clones here, not all; method: immunoSEQ multiplex PCR. The repertoire consists of fewer than 65,000 clones, with approximately 82% occurring once and the leading ten covering 20%. This CDR3 comprises 15 residues. Germline V gene lookup returns CDR1 SNHLY and CDR2 FYNNEI. Trimming stripped 6 bases from V and 1 base from J, with 13 bases between. Sequenced material: peripheral blood, taken on day 0 of AZD1222 vaccination. The receptor was derived from an adult in good health. The chain is built from TRBV2 and TRBJ1-5; tentatively, D is TRBD1 (5 bases). CDR3 coding DNA: TGTGCCAGCAGCGACATGGGGGTGAGCAATCAGCCCCAGCATTTT. It translates to CASSDMGVSNQPQHF.